Sequencing of this T cell receptor (beta chain) was carried out in a study of blood T cells in healthy people across ages. Study-wide findings and caveats: Getting older went along with TCR beta diversity per million T cells dropping roughly linearly.

There are 15 residues in the CDR3. Looked up from germline, CDR1 is DFQATT and CDR2 is SNEGSKA (reference sequence). V was trimmed by 6 bases and J by 5 bases, leaving 22 bases between them. Through a sample-barcoded 5' primer and a J-beta primer mix, a second PCR was run for roughly 7 to 12 cycles. In TCRdb, the 5' RACE reads were re-called with MiXCR into one record per CDR3 protein. The sample carries 1.5 million to 2 million distinct CDR3 sequences, approximately 39% recorded once. There are a few counts of this clonotype. The antigen remains unidentified. This chain uses TRBV20-1 with TRBJ2-5; the D call may be TRBD1 or TRBD2 (5 bases each). Sequencing was done on a sample of blood. The TCR was taken from a human donor in good health. CDR3 loop: CSASPRGATWETQYF. The CDR3 coding sequence is TGCAGTGCCAGCCCCCGGGGCGCAACGTGGGAGACCCAGTACTTC.